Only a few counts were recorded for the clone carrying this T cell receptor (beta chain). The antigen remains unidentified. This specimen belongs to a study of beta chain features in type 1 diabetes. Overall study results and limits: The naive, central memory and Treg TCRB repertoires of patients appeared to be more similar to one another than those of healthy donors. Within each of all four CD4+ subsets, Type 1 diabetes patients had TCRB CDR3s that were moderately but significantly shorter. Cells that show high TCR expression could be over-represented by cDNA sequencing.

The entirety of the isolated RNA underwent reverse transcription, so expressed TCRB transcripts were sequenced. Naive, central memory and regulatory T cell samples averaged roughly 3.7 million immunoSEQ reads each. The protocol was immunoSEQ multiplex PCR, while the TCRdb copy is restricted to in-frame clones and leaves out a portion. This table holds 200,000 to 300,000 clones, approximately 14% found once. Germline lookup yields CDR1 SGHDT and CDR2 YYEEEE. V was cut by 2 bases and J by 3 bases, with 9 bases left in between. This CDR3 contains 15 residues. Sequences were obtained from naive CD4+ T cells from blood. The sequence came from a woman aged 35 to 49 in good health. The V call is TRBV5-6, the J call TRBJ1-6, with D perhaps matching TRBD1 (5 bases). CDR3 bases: TGTGCCAGCAGCTTCCAGGGCGGCTATAATTCACCCCTCCACTTT. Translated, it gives CASSFQGGYNSPLHF.